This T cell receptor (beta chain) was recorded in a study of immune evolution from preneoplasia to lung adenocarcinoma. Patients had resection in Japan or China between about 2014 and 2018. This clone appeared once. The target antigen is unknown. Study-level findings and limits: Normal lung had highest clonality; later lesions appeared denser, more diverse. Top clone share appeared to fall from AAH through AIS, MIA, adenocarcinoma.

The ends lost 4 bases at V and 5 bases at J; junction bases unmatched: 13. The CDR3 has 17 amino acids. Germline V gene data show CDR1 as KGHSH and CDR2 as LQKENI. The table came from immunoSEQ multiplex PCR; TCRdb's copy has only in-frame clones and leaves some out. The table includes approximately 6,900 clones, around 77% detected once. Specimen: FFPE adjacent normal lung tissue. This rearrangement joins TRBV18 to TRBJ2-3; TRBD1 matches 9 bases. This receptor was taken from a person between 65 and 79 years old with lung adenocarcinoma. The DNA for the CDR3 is TGTGCCAGCTCACAGAACCGGGGACAGGGATCCAGAGATACGCAGTATTTT. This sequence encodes CASSQNRGQGSRDTQYF.